The 13 T cell receptor beta chains given below trace back to one sample, sequenced in a study of cytomegalovirus exposure and HLA in healthy donors. Primers included in the PCR were 60 Vbeta and 13 Jbeta primers. TCRdb's copy holds only in-frame clones and misses some; the assay was immunoSEQ multiplex PCR. The sample shows roughly 150,000 clones, around 80% of them seen only once. Sequenced sample: PBMCs. The receptor set was obtained from a middle-aged woman in good health and CMV-seronegative.

This chain joins TRBV15 and TRBJ2-7; 9 bases are a match to TRBD1. This CDR3 is 15 amino acids long. Germline CDR1 is LNHNV and CDR2 is YYDKDF (reference sequence). The V gene end was trimmed by 1 base and the J gene end by 5 bases; junction bases not matched to a gene: 6. The CDR3 region is CATSRARDRVHEQYF. CDR3 sequence (DNA): TGTGCCACCAGCAGAGCAAGGGACAGGGTCCACGAGCAGTACTTC. The whole variable domain, filled in from reference TRBV15 and TRBJ2-7, reads DAMVIQNPRYQVTQFGKPVTLSCSQTLNHNVMYWYQQKSSQAPKLLFHYYDKDFNNEADTPDNFQSRRPNTSFCFLDIRSPGLGDTAMYLCATSRARDRVHEQYFGPGTRLTVT.

The sample holds a few counts of this clone. The J gene is TRBJ1-3, the V gene TRBV7-6, with D perhaps TRBD1 (5 bases). The CDR3 spans 17 residues. V shed 3 bases and J shed 1 base, with 16 bases lying between them. CDR1 and CDR2 from the germline V gene are SGHVS and FNYEAQ. The CDR3 loop reads CASSLVRGDRSGNTIYF. CDR3 DNA sequence: TGTGCCAGCAGCTTGGTGCGGGGGGATAGGTCTGGAAACACCATATATTTT.

The chain links TRBV14 to TRBJ2-7; TRBD1 agrees at 9 bases. The trim removed 0 bases at V and 2 bases at J, leaving 2 bases unmatched. The germline gives CDR1 SGHDN, CDR2 FVKESK. The CDR3 has 15 residues. The CDR3 loop reads CASSQEDRGPYEQYF. The CDR3 nucleotides read TGTGCCAGCAGCCAAGAGGACAGGGGACCCTACGAGCAGTACTTC.

The chain uses TRBV7-9 and TRBJ1-3; D ambiguous. Germline CDR1 SEHNR, CDR2 FQNEAQ (reference sequence). This CDR3 region has 13 residues. The V and J ends lost 5 bases and 8 bases respectively, with 13 bases between them. The CDR3 nucleotides are TGTGCCAGCAGCCCGAGGTCCCACGACACCATATATTTT. Translated, it gives CASSPRSHDTIYF.

This sequence joins TRBV2 and TRBJ2-5; the D gene is possibly TRBD1 (5 bases). The germline gives CDR1 SNHLY, CDR2 FYNNEI. The V end lost 5 bases, the J end lost 0 bases, and 19 bases lay between the germline ends. The CDR3 runs 17 residues. The chain's CDR3 is CASSPNPDTNYQETQYF. The CDR3 DNA follows: TGTGCCAGCAGTCCGAACCCGGACACTAATTACCAAGAGACCCAGTACTTC.

The rearrangement uses TRBV5-1 and TRBJ1-1; perhaps TRBD1 as D (6 bases). CDR3 size: 14 residues. Germline V CDR1 and CDR2: SGHRS, YFSETQ. The ends were cut back, 2 bases at V and 3 bases at J, with 11 bases in the middle. The CDR3 coding sequence is TGCGCCAGCAGCTTTCTTTCAGGGGACACTGAAGCTTTCTTT. Translation gives CASSFLSGDTEAFF. Full variable domain (outside the CDR3, taken from reference TRBV5-1 and TRBJ1-1): KAGVTQTPRYLIKTRGQQVTLSCSPISGHRSVSWYQQTPGQGLQFLFEYFSETQRNKGNFPGRFSGRQFSNSRSEMNVSTLELGDSALYLCASSFLSGDTEAFFGQGTRLTVV.

There are a few counts of this clone. The chain combines TRBV7-2 with TRBJ2-1, with D uncertain. Trimming took 0 bases from V and 8 from J, leaving 11 bases between them. Germline V CDR1 and CDR2: SGHTA, FQGNSA. The CDR3 is 14 residues long. The CDR3 loop reads CASSLARGVYEQFF. For the CDR3, the DNA is TGTGCCAGCAGCTTAGCTAGAGGTGTCTATGAGCAGTTCTTC.

The chain joins TRBV7-8 to TRBJ2-1; 7 bases map to TRBD2. This CDR3 has 16 residues. The V and J ends lost 7 bases and 2 bases, in that order; junction bases with no gene match: 11. Germline CDR1 is SGHVS and CDR2 is FQNEAQ. The CDR3 coding sequence is TGTGCCAGCACCCGGGGGAGAGCGGGGACCTACAATGAGCAGTTCTTC. Its protein is CASTRGRAGTYNEQFF.

The chain combines TRBV5-6 with TRBJ2-4; D perhaps matches TRBD2 (5 bases). The CDR3 length is 13 residues. V lost 3 bases and J lost 7, with 11 bases in between. CDR1 is SGHDT and CDR2 is YYEEEE in the germline V gene. The CDR3 nucleotides are TGTGCCAGCAGCTACCCTCGGGATAACATTCAGTACTTC. Translation gives CASSYPRDNIQYF. The whole variable domain, filled in from reference TRBV5-6 and TRBJ2-4, reads DAGVTQSPTHLIKTRGQQVTLRCSPKSGHDTVSWYQQALGQGPQFIFQYYEEEERQRGNFPDRFSGHQFPNYSSELNVNALLLGDSALYLCASSYPRDNIQYFGAGTRLSVL.

V and J are TRBV28 and TRBJ1-4; maybe TRBD1 (5 bases). V gave up 4 bases and J gave up 6 bases, with 12 bases separating them. CDR3 length: 14 amino acids. Germline-derived CDR1 and CDR2 are MDHEN and SYDVKM. CDR3 residues: CASSSGGTDEKLFF. CDR3 sequence (DNA): TGTGCCAGCAGTTCTGGGGGGACGGATGAAAAACTGTTTTTT.

The chain couples TRBV4-3 to TRBJ2-3, with 7 bases aligning to TRBD2. Germline values: CDR1 LGHNA, CDR2 YSLEER. With V trimmed by 1 base and J by 3 bases, 1 base remained unmatched. CDR3 size: 14 residues. The CDR3 DNA reads TGCGCCAGCAGCCAAGGACTAGCAACAGATACGCAGTATTTT. It encodes CASSQGLATDTQYF.

The rearrangement uses TRBV2 and TRBJ2-1, with TRBD2 matching 7 bases. Germline assignment: CDR1 SNHLY and CDR2 FYNNEI. Trimming took 10 bases from V and 3 from J; bases not matched to a gene: 12. The CDR3 has 15 amino acids. The CDR3, as DNA: TGTGCCATCGTACCCCGGGACTATAGCTACAATGAGCAGTTCTTC. Translated: CAIVPRDYSYNEQFF. The full variable domain, with the rest looked up from reference TRBV2 and TRBJ2-1, is EPEVTQTPSHQVTQMGQEVILRCVPISNHLYFYWYRQILGQKVEFLVSFYNNEISEKSEIFDDQFSVERPDGSNFTLKIRSTKLEDSAMYFCAIVPRDYSYNEQFFGPGTRLTVL.

Here the CDR3 reads CASSPSTGTGTGANVLTF. For the CDR3, the DNA is TGCGCCAGCAGCCCTTCAACCGGGACAGGGACTGGGGCCAACGTCCTGACTTTC. V and J are TRBV5-1 and TRBJ2-6, with 9 bases matching TRBD1. Trimming took 4 bases from V and 2 from J; bases not matched to a gene: 10. The CDR3 totals 18 residues. Looked up from germline, CDR1 is SGHRS and CDR2 is YFSETQ.